A selection of T cell receptor beta chains follows, all from one sample in a study of T cell responses to AZD1222 COVID-19 vaccine. This table comes from immunoSEQ multiplex PCR, and its TCRdb copy is limited to in-frame clones, with some not included. The data hold 55,000 to 90,000 clones, with approximately 80% observed a single time. Source: peripheral blood, taken on day 0 of AZD1222 vaccination. The receptor source for this set is an adult in good health. The CDR3 runs from the conserved cysteine through the conserved F or W. Rows may omit the clone size; those that give it use once, few, many or a size class.

CDR3 protein,J gene,V gene,clone size
CASSRDLGATEAFF,TRBJ1-1,TRBV7-9,few
CASSPGGYYNEQFF,TRBJ2-1,TRBV7-9,NA
CSVEGPGDFGGELFF,TRBJ2-2,TRBV29-1,NA
CASSPTWDATNEKLFF,TRBJ1-4,TRBV3-1/TRBV3-2,few
CAWSLGLGNQPQHF,TRBJ1-5,TRBV30,NA
CAWSTGSEETQYF,TRBJ2-5,TRBV30,NA
CASSLMRDTQYF,TRBJ2-3,TRBV7-2,NA
CASSLVNTGSSNQPQHF,TRBJ1-5,TRBV7-2,once
CASSLMPGEQFF,TRBJ2-1,TRBV28,NA
CASSTRLAGGYNEQFF,TRBJ2-1,TRBV6-2/TRBV6-3,few
CASSPGPGRIRGYEQYF,TRBJ2-7,TRBV5-1,NA
CASSLDPFRGYEQYF,TRBJ2-7,TRBV7-2,NA
CASSYGTGTDTQYF,TRBJ2-3,TRBV5-4,NA
CSASQGSEAFF,TRBJ1-1,TRBV20-1,once
CASRTSGQETQYF,TRBJ2-5,TRBV2,NA
CASRDGPGTDTQYF,TRBJ2-3,TRBV5-1,NA
CASSSAASGGGYATQYF,TRBJ2-3,TRBV11-3,NA
CASSHGYRENTEAFF,TRBJ1-1,TRBV14,NA
CACEFSGANVLTF,TRBJ2-6,TRBV6-5,NA
CASSFRTSSYNSPLHF,TRBJ1-6,TRBV28,NA
CAWTGGEDTEAFF,TRBJ1-1,TRBV30,NA
CASSPRSGNTIYF,TRBJ1-3,TRBV5-4,NA
CASSETGLGETQYF,TRBJ2-5,TRBV25-1,NA
CASSVLGQGGNSPLHF,TRBJ1-6,TRBV9,NA
CAISDAGTGDTEAFF,TRBJ1-1,TRBV10-3,NA
CASSSGQANTEAFF,TRBJ1-1,TRBV5-1,NA
CASRATSAGELFF,TRBJ2-2,TRBV7-9,NA
CAWSVRANTEAFF,TRBJ1-1,TRBV30,NA
CASSENPGAFEQYF,TRBJ2-7,TRBV10-1,NA
CASSILAGASTDTQYF,TRBJ2-3,TRBV19,NA
CASSQRTGIDSPLHF,TRBJ1-6,TRBV3-1/TRBV3-2,NA
CASSYSSVYTGELFF,TRBJ2-2,TRBV6-5,NA
CASSYNWGLVGYTF,TRBJ1-2,TRBV6-5,NA
CSVSGATESYGYTF,TRBJ1-2,TRBV29-1,NA
CASNERGQYF,TRBJ2-7,TRBV2,NA
CASSREVTGVYEQYF,TRBJ2-7,TRBV4-1,NA
CASSSGETQYF,TRBJ2-5,TRBV7-2,NA
CASSWAGGPDSPLHF,TRBJ1-6,TRBV27,NA
CASSPRRTANYGYTF,TRBJ1-2,TRBV6-5,NA
CASSPGQNYGYTF,TRBJ1-2,TRBV3-1/TRBV3-2,NA
CSVGQGLSNQPQHF,TRBJ1-5,TRBV29-1,NA
CASSPDHSNQPQHF,TRBJ1-5,TRBV19,NA